Listed below are T cell receptor beta chains from one sample, sequenced in a study of OX40 agonist ivuxolimab in advanced cancers. Data came from immunoSEQ multiplex PCR; TCRdb stores just in-frame clones and leaves some out. Seen here are about 84,000 clones, around 84% observed once, and the top ten hold 2.5% to 3%. The specimen comprised CD4+ or CD8+ T cells sorted from blood, sampled in a trial of the OX40 agonist ivuxolimab. Receptors originate from an adult with an advanced solid tumor such as melanoma, head and neck, liver or kidney cancer. Both conserved end residues are part of each CDR3. The order of the fields is D gene, V gene, CDR3 length, J gene, clone size, CDR3 protein, CDR3 DNA. D genes are given only for firm matches. Size tells how often a clone was seen (once, few, many) or the class of an expanded clone, and some rows leave it out.

NA	TRBV5-4	11	TRBJ2-7	NA	CASSLGYEQYF	TGTGCCAGCAGCTTGGGGTACGAGCAGTACTTC
NA	TRBV5-1	13	TRBJ2-3	few	CASSPVNVDTQYF	TGCGCCAGCAGCCCCGTGAATGTAGATACGCAGTATTTT
NA	TRBV7-6	14	TRBJ2-2	NA	CASSKRDTTGELFF	TGTGCCAGCAGCAAACGGGACACCACCGGGGAGCTGTTTTTT
NA	TRBV7-9	17	TRBJ2-4	NA	CATLRDLGALAKNIQYF	TGTGCCACCCTAAGGGATTTGGGGGCACTAGCCAAAAACATTCAGTACTTC
TRBD2	TRBV4-1	18	TRBJ2-1	NA	CASSHRTSGGASYNEQFF	TGCGCCAGCAGCCATCGGACTAGCGGGGGGGCGTCCTACAATGAGCAGTTCTTC
NA	TRBV7-2	13	TRBJ2-3	NA	CASSYGGTDTQYF	TGTGCCAGCAGCTACGGGGGCACAGATACGCAGTATTTT
NA	TRBV4-1	14	TRBJ2-3	NA	CASSQDTDTDTQYF	TGCGCCAGCAGCCAAGATACAGACACAGATACGCAGTATTTT
NA	TRBV11-3	18	TRBJ2-4	NA	CASSTRLPKTLAKNIQYF	TGTGCCAGCAGCACCCGACTACCTAAAACACTAGCCAAAAACATTCAGTACTTC
NA	TRBV4-1	15	TRBJ1-1	NA	CASSPPLGRNTEAFF	TGCGCCAGCAGCCCCCCTTTGGGCAGGAACACTGAAGCTTTCTTT
NA	TRBV11-2	15	TRBJ1-1	once	CASSTGHQARTEAFF	TGTGCCAGCAGCACGGGACACCAGGCAAGAACTGAAGCTTTCTTT